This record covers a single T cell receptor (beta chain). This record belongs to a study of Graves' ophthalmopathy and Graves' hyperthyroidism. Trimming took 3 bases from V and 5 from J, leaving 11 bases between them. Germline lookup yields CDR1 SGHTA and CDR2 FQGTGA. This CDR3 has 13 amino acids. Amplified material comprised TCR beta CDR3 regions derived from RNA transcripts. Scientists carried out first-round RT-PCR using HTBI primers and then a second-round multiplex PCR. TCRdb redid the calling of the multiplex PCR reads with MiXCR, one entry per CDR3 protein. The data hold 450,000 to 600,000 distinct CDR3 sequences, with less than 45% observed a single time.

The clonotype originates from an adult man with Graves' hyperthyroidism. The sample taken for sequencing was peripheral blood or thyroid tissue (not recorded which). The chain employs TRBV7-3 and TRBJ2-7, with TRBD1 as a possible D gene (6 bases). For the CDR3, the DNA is TGTGCCAGCAGCTTGCAGGGGTCAGACGAGCAGTACTTC. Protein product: CASSLQGSDEQYF.